These T cell receptor beta chains were read from a single sample in a study of T cell responses to AZD1222 COVID-19 vaccine. Generated by immunoSEQ multiplex PCR, the TCRdb table keeps only in-frame clones and is missing some. The sample contains 100,000 to 150,000 clones, roughly nine tenths of which appear only once. The sequencing here drew on peripheral blood, taken on day 0 of AZD1222 vaccination. The receptors here all came from an adult in good health. CDR3s include the opening cysteine and the closing phenylalanine or tryptophan. The order of the fields is clone size, J gene, CDR3 length, D gene, V gene, CDR3 DNA, CDR3 protein. D genes are given only for firm matches. Not every row has a clone size; where given, it reads once, few, many or a size class.

clone size: .
J gene: TRBJ1-1
CDR3 length: 13
D gene: TRBD1
V gene: TRBV2
CDR3 DNA: TGTGCCAGCAGCCACACAGGGGAAGCTGAAGCTTTCTTT
CDR3 protein: CASSHTGEAEAFF

clone size: .
J gene: TRBJ2-3
CDR3 length: 17
D gene: .
V gene: TRBV5-6
CDR3 DNA: TGTGCCAGCAGCTTAGGGTGGTCCTTAGCTAGCACAGATACGCAGTATTTT
CDR3 protein: CASSLGWSLASTDTQYF

clone size: few
J gene: TRBJ1-1
CDR3 length: 15
D gene: TRBD1
V gene: TRBV5-1
CDR3 DNA: TGCGCCAGCAGGGTGACAGGGGCAACGAACACTGAAGCTTTCTTT
CDR3 protein: CASRVTGATNTEAFF

clone size: .
J gene: TRBJ1-2
CDR3 length: 15
D gene: TRBD1
V gene: TRBV5-8
CDR3 DNA: TGTGCCAGCAGAATCTCCGGGACAGGGAATTATGGCTACACCTTC
CDR3 protein: CASRISGTGNYGYTF

clone size: .
J gene: TRBJ2-5
CDR3 length: 12
D gene: .
V gene: TRBV20-1
CDR3 DNA: TGCAGTGCTAGTGTCGATAAGGAGACCCAGTACTTC
CDR3 protein: CSASVDKETQYF

clone size: .
J gene: TRBJ2-1
CDR3 length: 15
D gene: .
V gene: TRBV5-4
CDR3 DNA: TGTGCCAGCAGCTTGGAGTCTGGGACACTAAATGAGCAGTTCTTC
CDR3 protein: CASSLESGTLNEQFF

clone size: .
J gene: TRBJ1-2
CDR3 length: 13
D gene: TRBD1
V gene: TRBV18
CDR3 DNA: TGTGCCAGCACTGGACAGGAACTAAAGGGCTACACCTTC
CDR3 protein: CASTGQELKGYTF

clone size: few
J gene: TRBJ1-1
CDR3 length: 11
D gene: .
V gene: TRBV5-4
CDR3 DNA: TGTGCCAGCAACCTGGGTTTCGAAGCTTTCTTT
CDR3 protein: CASNLGFEAFF

clone size: .
J gene: TRBJ1-2
CDR3 length: 14
D gene: .
V gene: TRBV7-9
CDR3 DNA: TGTGCCAGCAGCTTAGGGCAGGGTGTCTATGGCTACACCTTC
CDR3 protein: CASSLGQGVYGYTF

clone size: .
J gene: TRBJ2-3
CDR3 length: 15
D gene: .
V gene: TRBV13
CDR3 DNA: TGTGCCAGCACCACCCGGGGGGCGGACACAGATACGCAGTATTTT
CDR3 protein: CASTTRGADTDTQYF

clone size: .
J gene: TRBJ1-5
CDR3 length: 13
D gene: .
V gene: TRBV19
CDR3 DNA: TGTGCCAGTAGGGCGGCTAGCAATCAGCCCCAGCATTTT
CDR3 protein: CASRAASNQPQHF

clone size: .
J gene: TRBJ2-1
CDR3 length: 15
D gene: .
V gene: TRBV18
CDR3 DNA: TGTGCCAGCTCACCGATACATACCGGGGAGAATGAGCAGTTCTTC
CDR3 protein: CASSPIHTGENEQFF

clone size: .
J gene: TRBJ2-5
CDR3 length: 12
D gene: .
V gene: TRBV12-3/TRBV12-4
CDR3 DNA: TGTGCCAGCAGTTTGAGGGGAGAGACCCAGTACTTC
CDR3 protein: CASSLRGETQYF

clone size: .
J gene: TRBJ1-2
CDR3 length: 14
D gene: .
V gene: TRBV11-2
CDR3 DNA: TGTGCCAGCAGCCTCGGGACCGCAAACTATGGCTACACCTTC
CDR3 protein: CASSLGTANYGYTF

clone size: once
J gene: TRBJ1-1
CDR3 length: 13
D gene: .
V gene: TRBV6-5
CDR3 DNA: TGTGCCAGCAGTCTCGAAGTGGCCACTGAAGCTTTCTTT
CDR3 protein: CASSLEVATEAFF

clone size: .
J gene: TRBJ1-6
CDR3 length: 13
D gene: .
V gene: TRBV2
CDR3 DNA: TGTGCCAGCAGCGATAACGTGGAGACGCCCCTCCACTTT
CDR3 protein: CASSDNVETPLHF

clone size: .
J gene: TRBJ2-5
CDR3 length: 11
D gene: .
V gene: TRBV7-9
CDR3 DNA: TGTGCCAGCAGCCCAAAAGAGACCCAGTACTTC
CDR3 protein: CASSPKETQYF

clone size: .
J gene: TRBJ2-5
CDR3 length: 12
D gene: TRBD1
V gene: TRBV6-5
CDR3 DNA: TGTGCCAGCAGGGGCAGGGGGGAGACCCAGTACTTC
CDR3 protein: CASRGRGETQYF

clone size: .
J gene: TRBJ2-5
CDR3 length: 11
D gene: .
V gene: TRBV5-1
CDR3 DNA: TGCGCCAGCAGCTCCCAAGAGACCCAGTACTTC
CDR3 protein: CASSSQETQYF

clone size: .
J gene: TRBJ2-5
CDR3 length: 14
D gene: .
V gene: TRBV3-1/TRBV3-2
CDR3 DNA: TGTGCCAGCAGCCACCACCTCTCTGGAGAGACCCAGTACTTC
CDR3 protein: CASSHHLSGETQYF

clone size: .
J gene: TRBJ2-3
CDR3 length: 14
D gene: .
V gene: TRBV2
CDR3 DNA: TGTGCCAGCAGTGAGCCAGGGAAGGCTGATACGCAGTATTTT
CDR3 protein: CASSEPGKADTQYF

clone size: once
J gene: TRBJ1-4
CDR3 length: 14
D gene: .
V gene: TRBV30
CDR3 DNA: TGTGCCTGGGGAGGGCCAGGCCTTAATGAAAAACTGTTTTTT
CDR3 protein: CAWGGPGLNEKLFF

clone size: once
J gene: TRBJ2-2
CDR3 length: 17
D gene: TRBD1
V gene: TRBV7-9
CDR3 DNA: TGTGCCAGCAGCTTAGTCCCGGGACAGGGGGCTCACGGGGAGCTGTTTTTT
CDR3 protein: CASSLVPGQGAHGELFF

clone size: .
J gene: TRBJ1-1
CDR3 length: 14
D gene: TRBD1
V gene: TRBV5-1
CDR3 DNA: TGCGCCAGCAGCCCGGACAGGGTGAACACTGAAGCTTTCTTT
CDR3 protein: CASSPDRVNTEAFF

clone size: .
J gene: TRBJ1-1
CDR3 length: 14
D gene: TRBD1
V gene: TRBV19
CDR3 DNA: TGTGCCAGTAGTTGGACAGGGATGAACACTGAAGCTTTCTTT
CDR3 protein: CASSWTGMNTEAFF

clone size: .
J gene: TRBJ1-1
CDR3 length: 16
D gene: TRBD1
V gene: TRBV7-9
CDR3 DNA: TGTGCCAGCAGCTTACTATGGACAGGGTTGGACACTGAAGCTTTCTTT
CDR3 protein: CASSLLWTGLDTEAFF

clone size: .
J gene: TRBJ1-1
CDR3 length: 15
D gene: .
V gene: TRBV9
CDR3 DNA: TGTGCCAGCAGCGCCTCGTGGTGGGGCGACACTGAAGCTTTCTTT
CDR3 protein: CASSASWWGDTEAFF

clone size: .
J gene: TRBJ2-2
CDR3 length: 13
D gene: .
V gene: TRBV19
CDR3 DNA: TGTGCCACACGGACCCCGAACACCGGGGAGCTGTTTTTT
CDR3 protein: CATRTPNTGELFF

clone size: .
J gene: TRBJ1-6
CDR3 length: 13
D gene: .
V gene: TRBV5-4
CDR3 DNA: TGTGCCAGCAGCCTCAGGGTTAGTTCACCCCTCCACTTT
CDR3 protein: CASSLRVSSPLHF

clone size: .
J gene: TRBJ1-2
CDR3 length: 16
D gene: .
V gene: TRBV4-1
CDR3 DNA: TGCGCCAGCAGACAGCGGACAGCCTCCCCCGAGAATGGCTACACCTTC
CDR3 protein: CASRQRTASPENGYTF

clone size: .
J gene: TRBJ1-2
CDR3 length: 13
D gene: .
V gene: TRBV6-5
CDR3 DNA: TGTGCCAGCAGTTCCAGGGTCCTCGATGGCTACACCTTC
CDR3 protein: CASSSRVLDGYTF

clone size: .
J gene: TRBJ2-7
CDR3 length: 16
D gene: .
V gene: TRBV2
CDR3 DNA: TGTGCCAGCAGAGAGCCCAACAGTTCCAACGCCTACGAGCAGTACTTC
CDR3 protein: CASREPNSSNAYEQYF